This entry lists 23 T cell receptor beta chains sequenced from one sample in a study of blood T cell repertoires in COVID-19. TCRdb's copy holds only in-frame clones and misses some; the assay was immunoSEQ multiplex PCR. This sample carries some 260,000 clones, around 89% of them seen once, and the ten largest clones take more than 0.95%. Material: peripheral blood. These receptors were obtained from a woman aged 40 to 50 who had recovered from COVID-19.

The chain joins TRBV7-9 to TRBJ2-1, with TRBD2 identical over 7 bases. J was trimmed by 4 bases and V by 3 bases; bases with no gene match: 3. CDR3 length equals 14 residues. The germline gives CDR1 SEHNR, CDR2 FQNEAQ (reference sequence). As DNA, the CDR3 is TGTGCCAGCAGCTTTGGGACTACATACAATGAGCAGTTCTTC. It encodes CASSFGTTYNEQFF.

The chain recombines TRBV9 with TRBJ1-1; D possibly corresponds to TRBD1 (5 bases). CDR1 and CDR2 (germline): SGDLS, YYNGEE. Trimming removed 4 bases at V and 1 base at J, with 17 bases between. This CDR3 spans 16 amino acids. DNA of the CDR3: TGTGCCAGCAGCCCTCGTCCAGGGTGGGCGAACACTGAAGCTTTCTTT. The encoded protein is CASSPRPGWANTEAFF.

The V call is TRBV30, the J call TRBJ2-5; 8 bases align to TRBD2. This CDR3 spans 14 amino acids. Germline V gene data show CDR1 as GTSNPN and CDR2 as SVGIG (reference sequence). The V and J ends lost 3 bases and 2 bases, in that order; junction bases with no gene match: 5. The CDR3 DNA is TGTGCCTGGAGGGGTAGCGGGACGCAAGAGACCCAGTACTTC. Translating gives CAWRGSGTQETQYF.

The chain carries TRBV20-1 and TRBJ2-1, with a tentative D call TRBD1 (7 bases). This CDR3 contains 11 residues. V lost 6 bases to trimming and J lost 8 bases, with 11 bases between them. Germline CDR1 reads DFQATT; CDR2 reads SNEGSKA (reference sequence). Written as DNA, the CDR3 is TGCAGTGCCCCAGGGGGGTATGAGCAGTTCTTC. The encoded protein is CSAPGGYEQFF.

The CDR3 coding sequence is TGTGCCAGCAGCTTTGGACTAGCTTGGGAGACCCAGTACTTC. Translating gives CASSFGLAWETQYF. The V gene is TRBV7-2, the J gene TRBJ2-5; 8 bases are shared with TRBD2. Germline CDR1 SGHTA, CDR2 FQGNSA. Trimming took 3 bases from V and 5 from J; bases not matched to a gene: 5. The CDR3 runs to 14 residues.

A single count supports this clone. The genes are TRBV11-2 and TRBJ2-7; 10 bases agree with TRBD1. The germline gives CDR1 SGHAT, CDR2 FQNNGV. Unmatched junction bases numbered 18, after V lost 1 base and J lost 6 bases. The CDR3 has 19 amino acids. The CDR3 DNA reads TGTGCCAGCAGCTTAGCGGGGACAGGGGTTAGAGATATGCGGTTCGAGCAGTACGTC. This gives the protein CASSLAGTGVRDMRFEQYV.

The rearrangement joins TRBV7-2 to TRBJ2-1; tentative D call: TRBD2 (6 bases). Trimming left V 5 bases short and J 3 bases short, with 11 bases between. The CDR3 consists of 14 residues. CDR1 SGHTA and CDR2 FQGNSA come from the germline V gene. Here the CDR3 DNA reads TGTGCCAGCAGCCGCCCCGGGGGCTACAATGAGCAGTTCTTC. It yields the protein CASSRPGGYNEQFF.

This chain uses TRBV29-1 with TRBJ2-7; a possible D gene is TRBD2 (6 bases). This CDR3 is built from 15 residues. Looked up from germline, CDR1 is SQVTM and CDR2 is ANQGSEA. Trimming stripped 3 bases from V and 0 bases from J, with 15 bases between. CDR3 loop: CSVESRGINSYEQYV. The CDR3 DNA is TGCAGCGTTGAGTCCCGCGGGATAAACTCCTACGAGCAGTACGTC.

The chain is built from TRBV27 and TRBJ1-2, with 8 bases lining up with TRBD1. The CDR3 spans 16 residues. From germline, CDR1 is MNHEY and CDR2 SMNVEV (reference sequence). V trimming: 6 bases; J trimming: 2 bases; junction bases outside the gene matches: 11. This CDR3 is CASRTWGTGLNYGYTF. Written as DNA, the CDR3 is TGTGCCAGCAGGACCTGGGGGACAGGATTAAACTATGGCTACACCTTC.

The chain has TRBV27 and TRBJ2-1; TRBD2 is a possible D gene (7 bases). The ends were cut back, 11 bases at V and 7 bases at J, with 24 bases in the middle. Germline loops: CDR1 MNHEY, CDR2 SMNVEV (reference sequence). The CDR3 sequence is 15 residues long. Written as DNA, the CDR3 is TGTGCCGCAAGGGCTTCTGGGGGGGCCGGGAATGAGCAGTTCTTC. This gives the protein CAARASGGAGNEQFF.

J is TRBJ1-2 and V is TRBV27; perhaps TRBD1 as D (5 bases). This CDR3 is 14 amino acids long. CDR1 is MNHEY, CDR2 SMNVEV, per germline (reference sequence). V was cut by 8 bases and J by 4 bases, with 17 bases left in between. DNA of the CDR3: TGTGCCAGCTCCTTTGGTGGGGCCCCCTATGGCTACACCTTC. Translating it yields CASSFGGAPYGYTF.

The chain couples TRBV5-4 to TRBJ2-5, with D unresolved. V was trimmed by 0 bases and J by 2 bases, leaving 8 bases between them. The CDR3 covers 14 residues. Germline V CDR1 and CDR2: SGHNT, YYREEE (reference sequence). The CDR3 DNA is TGTGCCAGCAGCTTGGGGGCTATGCAAGAGACCCAGTACTTC. Protein sequence: CASSLGAMQETQYF.

The V call is TRBV6-5, the J call TRBJ2-2; D might be TRBD1 (5 bases). CDR1 is MNHEY, CDR2 SVGAGI, per germline. V lost 10 bases and J lost 1, with 16 bases in between. The length of the CDR3 is 15 residues. The CDR3 loop reads CATSWGRWNTGELFF. The CDR3 DNA reads TGTGCCACCTCATGGGGCAGGTGGAACACCGGGGAGCTGTTTTTT.

The gene calls are TRBV6-2 or TRBV6-3 and TRBJ1-2; a possible D gene is TRBD1 (5 bases). CDR1 and CDR2 from the germline V gene are MNHEY and SVGEGT. The CDR3 is 16 residues long. V lost 0 bases, J lost 7 bases, and 18 bases lay in between. The CDR3 region is CASSYSSLPGITGYTF. The CDR3, as DNA: TGTGCCAGCAGTTACTCGTCGTTGCCAGGGATAACTGGCTACACCTTC.

The chain is built from TRBV4-3 and TRBJ2-3; 7 nucleotides line up with TRBD1. The CDR3 totals 14 residues. The germline V gene encodes CDR1 LGHNA and CDR2 YSLEER. The ends lost 2 bases at V and 4 bases at J; junction bases unmatched: 3. CDR3 coding DNA: TGCGCCAGCAGCCAACCAGGACAGGCAGATACGCAGTATTTT. This translates into CASSQPGQADTQYF.

The chain employs TRBV28 and TRBJ2-1, with 7 bases aligning to TRBD2. Germline V gene lookup returns CDR1 MDHEN and CDR2 SYDVKM. The CDR3 has 15 amino acids. V lost 0 bases to trimming and J lost 6 bases; unmatched junction nucleotides: 5. The CDR3: CASSLWASGTNEQFF. CDR3 DNA sequence: TGTGCCAGCAGTTTATGGGCTAGCGGCACCAATGAGCAGTTCTTC.

This clone was seen only once. The V gene is TRBV7-9, the J gene TRBJ2-1, with 7 bases that match TRBD2. The CDR3 is made up of 15 amino acids. V was clipped by 7 bases and J by 1 base; unmatched bases: 7. CDR1 is SEHNR and CDR2 is FQNEAQ in the germline V gene (reference sequence). The CDR3 here is CASTVERGSYNEQFF. The DNA of the CDR3 is TGTGCCAGCACCGTGGAGCGGGGTTCCTACAATGAGCAGTTCTTC. Using reference TRBV7-9 and TRBJ2-1 for the parts outside the CDR3, the full variable domain is DTGVSQNPRHKITKRGQNVTFRCDPISEHNRLYWYRQTLGQGPEFLTYFQNEAQLEKSRLLSDRFSAERPKGSFSTLEIQRTEQGDSAMYLCASTVERGSYNEQFFGPGTRLTVL.

The genes are TRBV7-6 and TRBJ1-1; unclear D gene. Germline-derived CDR1 and CDR2 are SGHVS and FNYEAQ. Trimming pared 1 base from V and 1 base from J, leaving 4 bases between. The CDR3 spans 13 residues. CDR3 coding DNA: TGTGCCAGCAGCTTAGGGGCGAACACTGAAGCTTTCTTT. It encodes CASSLGANTEAFF.

The V and J genes are TRBV18 and TRBJ2-7; D is possibly TRBD2 (6 bases). V was clipped by 0 bases and J by 6 bases, with 15 bases between them. The CDR3 is 15 residues long. Germline CDR1 reads KGHSH; CDR2 reads LQKENI. The CDR3 DNA is TGTGCCAGCTCACCACCCGGCGCGGGACGGGCCGAGCAGTACTTC. It specifies CASSPPGAGRAEQYF.

The gene calls are TRBV7-3 and TRBJ2-2; 14 bases fit TRBD2. The CDR3 consists of 16 residues. Germline-derived CDR1 and CDR2 are SGHTA and FQGTGA. V gave up 4 bases and J gave up 7 bases; unmatched junction bases: 5. CDR3 sequence reads: CASSSGTSGSFGELFF. CDR3 in DNA: TGTGCCAGCAGCTCCGGGACTAGCGGGAGTTTCGGGGAGCTGTTTTTT. Together with reference TRBV7-3 and TRBJ2-2, the CDR3 gives the full variable domain: GAGVSQTPSNKVTEKGKYVELRCDPISGHTALYWYRQSLGQGPEFLIYFQGTGAADDSGLPNDRFFAVRPEGSVSTLKIQRTERGDSAVYLCASSSGTSGSFGELFFGEGSRLTVL.

The gene calls are TRBV11-3 and TRBJ1-2, with a tentative D call TRBD1 (5 bases). The germline V gene encodes CDR1 SGHNT and CDR2 YENEEA. The CDR3 consists of 13 residues. V shed 3 bases and J shed 10 bases, with 15 bases lying between them. This CDR3 reads CASSLGGGDVYTF. CDR3 bases: TGTGCCAGCAGCTTGGGAGGAGGGGATGTCTACACCTTC.

V gene TRBV7-2 combines with J gene TRBJ2-2; TRBD1 matches 8 bases. Trimming at V came to 1 base and at J to 8 bases, leaving 9 bases not matched to a gene. Germline CDR1 SGHTA, CDR2 FQGNSA. The CDR3 is 16 residues long. The CDR3 sequence is CASSLVAGGGWGELFF. The CDR3 bases are TGTGCCAGCAGCTTAGTGGCAGGGGGCGGTTGGGGGGAGCTGTTTTTT.

This chain uses TRBV11-3 with TRBJ2-3; D is uncertain. The CDR3 extends over 13 amino acids. Germline values: CDR1 SGHNT, CDR2 YENEEA. Trimming left V 5 bases short and J 1 base short, with 7 bases between. The DNA for the CDR3 is TGTGCCAGCAGCACTCAGGGCACAGATACGCAGTATTTT. Its protein is CASSTQGTDTQYF.